This is a list of T cell receptor beta chains from one sample in a study of T cell responses to AZD1222 COVID-19 vaccine. TCRdb keeps only in-frame clones here, not all; method: immunoSEQ multiplex PCR. The profile covers over 120,000 clones, with just over 85% appearing a single time and approximately 5.4% taken by the ten largest. This sample comprised peripheral blood, obtained 28 days after the second AZD1222 dose. These receptors were collected from an adult who received the AZD1222 COVID-19 vaccine. The conserved cysteine and the conserved F or W are not part of the CDR3 here. Each record gives: J gene, D gene, V gene, CDR3 protein. D genes are given only for firm matches.

j_gene: TRBJ2-3
d_gene: TRBD2
v_gene: TRBV4-1
CDR3aa: ASSQGLAGGADTQY

j_gene: TRBJ2-2
d_gene: -
v_gene: TRBV28
CDR3aa: ASRETPYTGELF

j_gene: TRBJ1-1
d_gene: -
v_gene: TRBV30
CDR3aa: AWSPYQGTTEAF

j_gene: TRBJ1-2
d_gene: -
v_gene: TRBV18
CDR3aa: ASSPGSGHGYT

j_gene: TRBJ2-1
d_gene: -
v_gene: TRBV6-5
CDR3aa: ASSYSTLAVSHEQF

j_gene: TRBJ2-5
d_gene: -
v_gene: TRBV5-1
CDR3aa: ASRQGWGETQY

j_gene: TRBJ1-4
d_gene: -
v_gene: TRBV20-1
CDR3aa: SARVDEKLF

j_gene: TRBJ1-6
d_gene: -
v_gene: TRBV14
CDR3aa: ASSQVQGFNSPLH

j_gene: TRBJ1-2
d_gene: -
v_gene: TRBV7-9
CDR3aa: ASSAFDPHT

j_gene: TRBJ2-2
d_gene: -
v_gene: TRBV5-1
CDR3aa: ASSLGGPSTGELF

j_gene: TRBJ1-1
d_gene: TRBD1
v_gene: TRBV11-2
CDR3aa: ASQRTGPDTEAF

j_gene: TRBJ1-2
d_gene: -
v_gene: TRBV12-3/TRBV12-4
CDR3aa: ASSWGSNGYT

j_gene: TRBJ1-6
d_gene: -
v_gene: TRBV27
CDR3aa: ASQRQGPSPLH

j_gene: TRBJ1-4
d_gene: -
v_gene: TRBV11-2
CDR3aa: ASSLGASRTNEKLF

j_gene: TRBJ1-4
d_gene: -
v_gene: TRBV10-1
CDR3aa: ASSESWQAATNEKLF

j_gene: TRBJ2-7
d_gene: -
v_gene: TRBV13
CDR3aa: ASSLLATAHFEQY

j_gene: TRBJ2-7
d_gene: TRBD1
v_gene: TRBV28
CDR3aa: ASSLCRQGCEQY

j_gene: TRBJ2-3
d_gene: -
v_gene: TRBV2
CDR3aa: ASIRDTQY

j_gene: TRBJ1-1
d_gene: -
v_gene: TRBV30
CDR3aa: AWHPPEGWVGAF

j_gene: TRBJ2-5
d_gene: -
v_gene: TRBV3-1/TRBV3-2
CDR3aa: ASSLGETQY

j_gene: TRBJ1-1
d_gene: -
v_gene: TRBV6-1
CDR3aa: ASSDRGGDTEAF

j_gene: TRBJ1-6
d_gene: -
v_gene: TRBV9
CDR3aa: ASSVGQGGNSPLH

j_gene: TRBJ1-1
d_gene: -
v_gene: TRBV5-1
CDR3aa: ASSNRAGEGTEAF

j_gene: TRBJ2-3
d_gene: TRBD2
v_gene: TRBV5-1
CDR3aa: ASSLGLAGGPDTQY

j_gene: TRBJ1-4
d_gene: -
v_gene: TRBV29-1
CDR3aa: SVEGGDAKLF

j_gene: TRBJ2-3
d_gene: -
v_gene: TRBV4-2
CDR3aa: ASSQDGGQYTDTQY

j_gene: TRBJ1-1
d_gene: TRBD1
v_gene: TRBV19
CDR3aa: ASSMDRGEGGTEAF

j_gene: TRBJ2-3
d_gene: -
v_gene: TRBV5-1
CDR3aa: ASSTTGETDTQY

j_gene: TRBJ2-1
d_gene: -
v_gene: TRBV11-3
CDR3aa: ASSLEGDNEQF

j_gene: TRBJ2-7
d_gene: -
v_gene: TRBV4-1
CDR3aa: ASSQEFFEAVGEQY

j_gene: TRBJ2-3
d_gene: -
v_gene: TRBV5-4
CDR3aa: ASSLAGAHTQY

j_gene: TRBJ1-2
d_gene: -
v_gene: TRBV5-5
CDR3aa: ASSLQDNYGYT

j_gene: TRBJ1-2
d_gene: -
v_gene: TRBV30
CDR3aa: AWSLSYGYT

j_gene: TRBJ1-5
d_gene: TRBD1
v_gene: TRBV28
CDR3aa: ASSAGQGNNQPQH

j_gene: TRBJ1-1
d_gene: TRBD1
v_gene: TRBV16
CDR3aa: ASSQSPGQVLNTEAF

j_gene: TRBJ2-7
d_gene: -
v_gene: TRBV28
CDR3aa: ASRLLGGGKHEQY

j_gene: TRBJ1-1
d_gene: -
v_gene: TRBV13
CDR3aa: ASSLGNTEAF

j_gene: TRBJ2-1
d_gene: -
v_gene: TRBV6-6
CDR3aa: ASSRDYNEQF

j_gene: TRBJ2-7
d_gene: -
v_gene: TRBV6-4
CDR3aa: ASSPDRSSYEQY

j_gene: TRBJ2-7
d_gene: -
v_gene: TRBV6-5
CDR3aa: ASSGDRSYEQY